This T cell receptor (beta chain) is from a study of T-cell memory formation after mild COVID-19. Trimming removed 0 bases at V and 2 bases at J, with 13 bases between. The CDR3 loop spans 16 amino acids. Germline loops: CDR1 SEHNR, CDR2 FQNEAQ (reference sequence). This clonotype was seen ten or more times. Its antigen is still unknown. 5'RACE primed at constant segments yielded TCR alpha and TCR beta cDNA libraries bearing sample barcodes and UMIs. MiXCR, applied by TCRdb to the 5' RACE reads, yields one record per CDR3 protein. The table lists 300,000 to 400,000 distinct CDR3 sequences, about a sixth of them singletons, with 20% to 25% in the top ten. Study-wide results and caveats: Contracting clones from day 15 to 85 showed balanced CD4/CD8; later expanders favored CD4+. Mainly in CM and EM were contracting CD4+ clones; CD8+ were in EMRA. Memory cells collected pre-infection included some clones that later responded, suggesting cross-reactive memory joined.

This TCR was sampled from a man younger than 35 who had mild COVID-19 (a few samples of this study predate the infection). Cell type and time point are not known. The J gene is TRBJ2-5, the V gene TRBV7-9; D is undetermined. The specimen was PBMCs or a T cell subset sorted from them (not recorded which). The CDR3 is CASSLALGGTQETQYF. As DNA, the CDR3 is TGTGCCAGCAGCTTAGCGCTGGGTGGCACACAAGAGACCCAGTACTTC.